One and the same sample provided the 7 T cell receptor beta chains below, sequenced in a study of blood T cell repertoires in COVID-19. Sequencing was performed with immunoSEQ multiplex PCR; in TCRdb, only in-frame clones are kept and a portion is missing. Of 200,000 to 250,000 clones in the sample, about nine tenths were seen once. The sample comprised peripheral blood. These receptors were obtained from a woman in her thirties or forties with acute or convalescent COVID-19.

This chain connects TRBV6-4 to TRBJ1-6, with TRBD1 matching over 7 bases. Germline V lookup: CDR1 MRHNA, CDR2 SNTAGT. V gave up 0 bases and J gave up 13 bases; unmatched junction bases: 3. This CDR3 has 13 amino acids. The CDR3 region has the DNA TGTGCCAGCAGTGACTCGATGGGACAGCCCCTCCACTTT. It translates to CASSDSMGQPLHF.

This rearrangement joins TRBV24-1 to TRBJ1-2, with TRBD1 as a possible D gene (5 bases). The V gene lost 5 bases and the J gene lost 4 bases, with 13 bases spanning the gap. The germline gives CDR1 KGHDR, CDR2 SFDVKD. The CDR3 covers 14 residues. This CDR3 is CATSAAGFTYGYTF. CDR3 sequence (DNA): TGTGCCACCAGTGCGGCAGGGTTTACCTATGGCTACACCTTC.

The table lists this clone with a count of one. The genes are TRBV7-2 and TRBJ2-7, with TRBD2 matching 8 bases. Germline lookup yields CDR1 SGHTA and CDR2 FQGNSA. This CDR3 comprises 15 residues. Losses at the gene ends were 3 bases for V and 3 bases for J; bases not matched to a gene: 7. CDR3 loop: CASSLGGGRYYEQYV. DNA of the CDR3: TGTGCCAGCAGCTTGGGCGGGGGGCGTTACTACGAGCAGTACGTC.

The rearrangement uses TRBV4-1 and TRBJ2-5; the D gene is possibly TRBD1 (5 bases). This CDR3 is built from 14 residues. Germline CDR1 reads MGHRA; CDR2 reads YSYEKL. With 3 bases removed from V and 2 bases from J, the gap between germline ends came to 10 bases. The CDR3 nucleotides read TGCGCCAGCAGCCACCAAGGGGTACAAGAGACCCAGTACTTC. This gives the protein CASSHQGVQETQYF.

V usage is TRBV10-2 and J usage is TRBJ1-4, with D perhaps TRBD1 (6 bases). Between the trimmed V and J ends, which lost 5 bases and 10 bases, there was a span of 20 bases. There are 15 residues in the CDR3. Germline CDR1 WSHSY, CDR2 SAAADI. The CDR3 nucleotides are TGCGCCAGCAGTCCACCGGGACAAGCGGTAGGAAAACTGTTTTTT. Encoded protein: CASSPPGQAVGKLFF.

The chain combines TRBV19 with TRBJ1-1, with unresolved D. The germline V gene has CDR1 LNHDA and CDR2 SQIVND (reference sequence). V lost 7 bases and J lost 4, with 13 bases in between. The CDR3 spans 13 residues. In DNA form, the CDR3 reads TGTGCCAGTAAGAGGGATCTAGGCACTGAAGCTTTCTTT. Its protein product is CASKRDLGTEAFF. Combining the CDR3 with reference TRBV19 and TRBJ1-1 gives the whole variable domain DGGITQSPKYLFRKEGQNVTLSCEQNLNHDAMYWYRQDPGQGLRLIYYSQIVNDFQKGDIAEGYSVSREKKESFPLTVTSAQKNPTAFYLCASKRDLGTEAFFGQGTRLTVV.

In DNA, the CDR3 is TGCGCCAGCAGCTTGGGTATGGCGAACACTGAAGCTTTCTTT. It codes for CASSLGMANTEAFF. The chain recombines TRBV5-1 with TRBJ1-1; D not resolved. Germline assignment: CDR1 SGHRS and CDR2 YFSETQ. V shed 0 bases and J shed 1 base, with 7 bases lying between them. CDR3 length: 14 amino acids.